The 14 T cell receptor beta chains in this list originate from one sample, sequenced in a study of memory CD4+ T cells and cytomegalovirus serostatus. Single viable CD3+CD4+CD8-CD45RO+ cells were sorted as the memory CD4+ T cells. Generated by immunoSEQ multiplex PCR, the TCRdb table keeps only in-frame clones and is missing some. The sample has under 75,000 clones, over 60% seen once. Material for sequencing was memory CD4+ T cells from blood. The receptor source for this set is an adult in good health and CMV-seronegative. Some clones in this sample may be carry-over from other donors' samples.

This clone was seen once. The chain's CDR3 is CASSFGGGPTNEKLFF. As DNA, the CDR3 is TGTGCCAGCAGTTTCGGTGGTGGGCCAACTAATGAAAAACTGTTTTTT. This rearrangement joins TRBV28 to TRBJ1-4; D not resolved. V was pared by 3 bases and J by 0 bases, with 11 bases between. The CDR3 sequence is 16 residues long. Germline CDR1 and CDR2: MDHEN and SYDVKM.

This clone was counted a single time. The chain is built from TRBV10-2 and TRBJ2-7; D gene uncertain. Trimming left V 6 bases short and J 2 bases short, with 14 bases between. CDR3 length: 14 amino acids. Germline CDR1 reads WSHSY; CDR2 reads SAAADI. The CDR3 DNA follows: TGCGCCAGCAGAAGTCTTTACAGTCCCTACGAGCAGTACTTC. Amino acids: CASRSLYSPYEQYF.

The gene calls are TRBV6-5 and TRBJ2-7; 7 bases map to TRBD1. The CDR3 runs 15 residues. Germline loops: CDR1 MNHEY, CDR2 SVGAGI. V lost 5 bases to trimming and J lost 2 bases; unmatched junction nucleotides: 9. In nucleotides, the CDR3 is TGTGCCAGCAGTCGGACAGGATCCGACCCCTACGAGCAGTACTTC. Amino acids: CASSRTGSDPYEQYF.

The V call is TRBV30, the J call TRBJ2-4; 8 nucleotides match TRBD1. The ends lost 7 bases at V and 4 bases at J; junction bases unmatched: 6. Germline CDR1 GTSNPN, CDR2 SVGIG (reference sequence). The CDR3 contains 13 residues. The CDR3 DNA follows: TGTGCCTCCTCGGACAGGGTAAAAAACATTCAGTACTTC. Translated, it gives CASSDRVKNIQYF.

In DNA, the CDR3 is TGTGCCAGCAGCTTAGGGGGGTCGAACACCGGGGAGCTGTTTTTT. Amino acids: CASSLGGSNTGELFF. This chain uses TRBV7-6 with TRBJ2-2; D may be TRBD1 or TRBD2 (5 bases each). Trimming shortened V by 1 base and J by 0 bases, and 6 bases separated the two germline ends. The CDR3 loop spans 15 amino acids. The germline V gene encodes CDR1 SGHVS and CDR2 FNYEAQ.

The chain carries TRBV7-2 and TRBJ1-3; 7 positions agree with TRBD1. V was pared by 4 bases and J by 1 base, with 4 bases of the junction left unmatched. Germline V gene lookup returns CDR1 SGHTA and CDR2 FQGNSA. The CDR3 is made up of 15 amino acids. DNA for the CDR3: TGTGCCAGCAGCTCTCAGGGGGGTTCTGGAAACACCATATATTTT. Residues: CASSSQGGSGNTIYF. Combining the CDR3 with reference TRBV7-2 and TRBJ1-3 gives the whole variable domain GAGVSQSPSNKVTEKGKDVELRCDPISGHTALYWYRQSLGQGLEFLIYFQGNSAPDKSGLPSDRFSAERTGGSVSTLTIQRTQQEDSAVYLCASSSQGGSGNTIYFGEGSWLTVV.

The table lists this clone with a count of one. This chain links TRBV11-2 with TRBJ1-3; D is perhaps TRBD1 (6 bases). This CDR3 comprises 14 residues. Trimming left V 3 bases short and J 3 bases short, with 9 bases between. The V gene's germline CDR1 is SGHAT and CDR2 FQNNGV. The CDR3 protein is CASSFAGDGNTIYF. CDR3 DNA: TGTGCCAGCAGCTTCGCAGGGGATGGAAACACCATATATTTT.

This clone was seen more than once but under ten times. The chain employs TRBV6-6 and TRBJ1-5; 10 bases fit TRBD1. The germline V gene has CDR1 MNHNY and CDR2 SVGAGI (reference sequence). Losses at the gene ends were 6 bases for V and 4 bases for J; bases not matched to a gene: 3. The CDR3 has 14 residues. The CDR3 protein is CASRGQGPNQPQHF. CDR3 bases: TGTGCCAGCAGGGGACAGGGGCCAAATCAGCCCCAGCATTTT.

A note on this clone: An end of the junction does not agree with germline; a read error may underlie this. The rearrangement uses TRBV30 and TRBJ2-1, with 7 bases aligning to TRBD2. The CDR3 is made up of 13 amino acids. Germline CDR1 GTSNPN, CDR2 SVGIG (reference sequence). The DNA for the CDR3 is TGTGCCGGGAGCGGGGAACGTTACAATGAGCAGTTCTTC. This codes for CAGSGERYNEQFF.

The chain couples TRBV7-2 to TRBJ2-3; 10 nucleotides align to TRBD2. The V gene's germline CDR1 is SGHTA and CDR2 FQGNSA. This CDR3 region has 17 residues. The ends lost 4 bases at V and 1 base at J; junction bases unmatched: 8. The CDR3 bases are TGTGCCAGCAGCTCCCGACTAGCGGGTACCCGCACAGATACGCAGTATTTT. It is translated as CASSSRLAGTRTDTQYF.

In its sample, this clone was seen a few times. V and J are TRBV30 and TRBJ1-6, with D possibly being TRBD1 (6 bases). This CDR3 region has 17 residues. Germline-derived CDR1 and CDR2 are GTSNPN and SVGIG (reference sequence). Trimming removed 1 base at V and 6 bases at J, with 19 bases between. CDR3 in DNA: TGTGCCTGGAGTGAGGTCAGGCGAGGGGGATCTAATTCACCCCTCCACTTT. Translation gives CAWSEVRRGGSNSPLHF.

The rearrangement joins TRBV28 to TRBJ2-7; 8 bases fit TRBD2. This CDR3 is built from 18 residues. Germline V gives CDR1 MDHEN, CDR2 SYDVKM. V was clipped by 2 bases and J by 2 bases; unmatched bases: 14. The CDR3 DNA sequence: TGTGCCAGCAGTTTACGGGCAGGGTTAACTAGCGGAGCCTACGAGCAGTACTTC. It codes for CASSLRAGLTSGAYEQYF.

This clone was recorded a few times. The chain recombines TRBV7-9 with TRBJ1-2; 8 bases match TRBD1. The CDR3 length is 15 residues. With V trimmed by 1 base and J by 5 bases, 6 bases remained unmatched. Germline values: CDR1 SEHNR, CDR2 FQNEAQ (reference sequence). CDR3 loop: CASSLGTGGSYGYTF. Here the CDR3 DNA reads TGTGCCAGCAGCTTAGGAACAGGGGGTTCTTATGGCTACACCTTC.

The chain carries TRBV5-1 and TRBJ2-7, with 11 bases aligning to TRBD2. This CDR3 region has 15 residues. Per the germline V gene, CDR1 is SGHRS and CDR2 is YFSETQ. Trimming cost V 6 bases and J 2 bases; bases outside gene matches: 7. CDR3: CASNRDSGGAYEQYF. The CDR3 nucleotides are TGCGCCAGCAACAGAGATAGCGGGGGGGCCTACGAGCAGTACTTC.